This TCR beta chain was sequenced during a study of blood T cell repertoires in COVID-19 (dated by TCRdb to 2020 to 2022). For the wider study: Samples from collaborators originated in the United States, Italy and Spain and spanned both the acute and convalescent phases of COVID-19. The repertoires were released in a freely available public database intended as a resource for research on the immune response to SARS-CoV-2. The material from the prospective study consisted of cDNA or gDNA derived from T cells, B-cell-depleted T cells, or PBMCs. Where HLA class I and class II types were available, the types were taken from metadata supplied by the sample provider, not from assay-based typing. Samples came from the ongoing ImmuneRACE study (first 160 participants) plus 1,254 subjects from 6 global collaborators. Sample metadata almost always included a de-identified subject ID, COVID-19 status, age in years and sex. The dataset comprised deeply sampled blood TCRbeta repertoires from subjects exposed to, actively infected with, or recovered from COVID-19. Results and caveats for the whole study, not just this receptor: The amount of clinical and demographic metadata varied by source and participant and was provided uncurated.

Concerning this clone itself: Its antigen has not been determined. Base qualities are not at hand, and no much larger clone is one base apart.

The immunoSEQ Assay, a bias-controlled multiplex PCR, was used to amplify TCRbeta CDR3 regions from genomic DNA. Per the source publication's procedure: The number of nucleated cells in each sample was estimated by amplification of reference gene primers within the assay. To quantify the absolute abundance of each unique TCRbeta CDR3 rearrangement, sequence reads were collapsed and filtered. For each sample, productive Simpson clonality was calculated as the square root of Simpson's diversity index over productive rearrangements. TCRdb carries this immuneACCESS record with in-frame sequences only. Its versions omit some clonotypes, under half of them owing to an unresolved V gene in the studies checked, with the rest unexplained. V, J and clone size reflect that table, while D and trimming were determined from the DNA. The sample table shows 300,000 to 400,000 clones, and about nine tenths are seen once. 1% of the sample is taken by the ten largest.

Whole blood was collected in K2EDTA tubes by collaborating institutions according to the institutions' own protocols. For TCRbeta analysis, collaborator samples were shipped as frozen whole blood, as isolated PBMCs, or as DNA extracted from either sample type. As encoded in the germline V gene, CDR1 is SGHVS while CDR2 is FQNEAQ. V loses 1 base of germline sequence and J loses 3 bases, and the interval between the two ends is 7 bases. The CDR3 runs 14 amino acids, cysteine and phenylalanine included. Solely the CDR3 DNA is kept, with 42 bases framed from the first base. The V and J segments used are TRBV7-8 and TRBJ1-5; no D gene can be assigned with confidence. The TCR sequence derives from a man in his forties or fifties with active or convalescent COVID-19. The sample was peripheral blood. The DNA sequence follows: TGTGCCAGCAGCTTAGAACAGTACAATCAGCCCCAGCATTTT. This yields the protein CASSLEQYNQPQHF.